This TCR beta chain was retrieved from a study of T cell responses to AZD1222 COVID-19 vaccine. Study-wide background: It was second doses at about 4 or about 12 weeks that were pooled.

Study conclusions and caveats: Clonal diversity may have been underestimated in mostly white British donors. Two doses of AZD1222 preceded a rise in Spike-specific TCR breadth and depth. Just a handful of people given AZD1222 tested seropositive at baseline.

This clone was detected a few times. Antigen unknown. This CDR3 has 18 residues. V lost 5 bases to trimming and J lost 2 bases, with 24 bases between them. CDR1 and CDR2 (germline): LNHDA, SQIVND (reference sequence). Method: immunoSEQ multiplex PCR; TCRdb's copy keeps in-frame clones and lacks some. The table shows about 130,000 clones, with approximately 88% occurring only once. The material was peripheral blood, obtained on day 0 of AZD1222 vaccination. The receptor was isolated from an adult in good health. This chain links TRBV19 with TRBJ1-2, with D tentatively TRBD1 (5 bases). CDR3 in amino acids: CASSPSGAGRNLNYGYTF. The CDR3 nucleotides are TGTGCCAGTAGTCCCTCCGGGGCGGGCCGCAACTTGAACTATGGCTACACCTTC.